This entry features one T cell receptor (beta chain) sequence. Profiling relied on immunoSEQ multiplex PCR, and the TCRdb table lists in-frame clones only, not all of them. The table shows some 300,000 clones, with roughly 90% occurring only once. The CDR3 spans 11 residues. The germline V gene has CDR1 SQVTM and CDR2 ANQGSEA. Trimming cost V 7 bases and J 6 bases, with 9 bases left between them. This record belongs to a study of blood T cell repertoires in COVID-19. Study at large: The analysed material was cDNA or gDNA that came from T cells, B-cell-depleted T cells, or PBMCs.

The V and J genes are TRBV29-1 and TRBJ1-4; D not resolved. The sample was PBMCs or T cells enriched from blood (not recorded which). This receptor was identified in a woman aged 25 to 45 who had recovered from COVID-19. The DNA of the CDR3 is TGCAGCGGGGGAATAGATGAAAAACTGTTTTTT. Translation: CSGGIDEKLFF.